This TCR beta chain emerged from a study of vaccination effects on CD4 cells after COVID-19 (dated by TCRdb to between 2021 and 2022). In the study overall: Two doses of either the BNT162b2 or the mRNA-1273 mRNA SARS-CoV-2 vaccine were administered to participants. A total of nine to ten COVID-19 convalescent patients and a few SARS-CoV-2-naive healthy vaccine recipients were included in the full study. Cultures from other donors in the study were sequenced with the Oncomine TCR Beta short-read assay on an Illumina iSeq 100. The study compared SARS-CoV-2 spike-specific CD4+ TCR repertoires before and after mRNA vaccination in COVID-19 convalescent patients and infection-naive vaccine recipients. The study at large found these results: In healthy vaccine recipients, vaccine-induced clones were almost all SARS-CoV-2 mono-reactive, with only 1 of 255 cross-reactive with common cold coronaviruses. Only a small number of convalescent patients were included, and no early post-infection timepoints were available, which limited the study. Clones induced by infection and clones induced by vaccination both contracted markedly at late timepoints after vaccination, which fits with T cell responses waning over time.

Library preparation employed the immunoSEQ multiplex PCR assay. TCR beta CDR3 sequencing was performed on DNA from the cultured, isolated CD4+ T cells. The study's processing was this. Non-productive TCR sequences were discarded, and reads were trimmed to the CDR3 region, with only CDR3s of 7 or more amino acids retained. Antigen-specific clonotypes were identified with the MANAFEST web app by comparing expansion in peptide wells against reference cultures. Positive clones required FDR<0.05 expansion versus reference and all other wells, odds ratio above 5, and frequency above 0.1% in two replicate wells. Cross-reactive clonotypes were defined as significantly expanded in SARS-CoV-2 spike wells and in at least one common cold coronavirus spike condition. Levenshtein distance calculated with the stringdist R package was used to assess CDR3 similarity, and unrooted trees were constructed with ape in R 3.6.1. In its TCRdb copy, this immuneACCESS table keeps in-frame sequences only and misses some clones. Where compared with another copy, unresolved V genes explain less than half of these, and the others have no known cause. V and J calls and clone size are those listed in that table; D and trimming were worked out from the DNA. In all, the sample holds approximately 70,000 clones, and approximately 72% of those were seen once. The ten largest clones represent roughly 2.9% of the sample.

Relative to germline, V is 10 bases shorter and J is 0 bases shorter, with 14 bases between their ends. CDR1 and CDR2, per the germline V gene (reference sequence), are SGHNT and YYREEE. Including the terminal cysteine and valine, the CDR3 comprises 13 residues. The entry retains the CDR3 DNA only, 39 bases that are in frame from base 1. Details on this clone: What antigen it recognizes has not been identified. No per-base quality is available; no much larger clone lies one base away.

To identify antigen-specific CD4+ T cell clonotypes by their expansion, the ViraFEST assay first stimulated PBMC with viral peptide pools and then applied TCR sequencing. After more than 9 days of culture, CD4+ T cells were isolated with the EasySep CD4+ T cell isolation kit. Healthy vaccine recipients had no prior SARS-CoV-2 infection, confirmed by negative nucleocapsid antibodies before and after vaccination. About 2 million PBMC per well were cultured in IMDM with 5% human AB serum, roughly 11 IU/ml IL-2 and gentamicin, plus 10 ug/ml peptides. On days 3 and 7, half of the culture medium was replaced with fresh IL-2-containing medium. Each peptide stimulation condition was cultured in triplicate wells unless otherwise noted. PBMC were separated from whole blood using Ficoll-Paque Plus gradient centrifugation and were then either cryopreserved at -140C or used fresh. The overlapping peptide pools covered the spike proteins of SARS-CoV-2 and of the common cold coronaviruses HCoV-NL63, HCoV-OC43 and HCoV-229E. Genomic DNA was extracted from cultured CD4+ T cells with the QIAamp micro DNA kit.

The sequence was obtained from a human donor who received a COVID-19 vaccine. Here the chain combines TRBV5-4 and TRBJ2-7; the best D guess is TRBD1, with 5 bases matching. Source: CD4+ T cells from PBMCs cultured with HCoV-NL63 spike peptides, taken before COVID-19 vaccination. The sample's cell subset or site label is to be understood as: HCoV-NL63 spike overlapping peptide pool stimulation. The DNA sequence is TGTGCCTTTGAAGACAGACGCTCCTACGAGCAGTACGTC. This gives the protein CAFEDRRSYEQYV.